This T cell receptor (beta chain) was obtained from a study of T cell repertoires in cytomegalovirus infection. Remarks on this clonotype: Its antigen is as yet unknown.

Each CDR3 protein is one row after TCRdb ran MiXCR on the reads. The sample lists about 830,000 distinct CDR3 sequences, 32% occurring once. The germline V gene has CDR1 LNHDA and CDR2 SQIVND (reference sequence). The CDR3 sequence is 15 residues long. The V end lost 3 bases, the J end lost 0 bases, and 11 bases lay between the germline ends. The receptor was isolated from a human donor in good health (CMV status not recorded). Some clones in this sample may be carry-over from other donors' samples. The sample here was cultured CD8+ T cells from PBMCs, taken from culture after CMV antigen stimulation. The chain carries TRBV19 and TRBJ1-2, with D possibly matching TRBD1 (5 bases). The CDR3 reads CASSIRDSSNYGYTF. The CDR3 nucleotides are TGTGCCAGTAGTATCCGCGACAGTTCTAACTATGGCTACACCTTC.